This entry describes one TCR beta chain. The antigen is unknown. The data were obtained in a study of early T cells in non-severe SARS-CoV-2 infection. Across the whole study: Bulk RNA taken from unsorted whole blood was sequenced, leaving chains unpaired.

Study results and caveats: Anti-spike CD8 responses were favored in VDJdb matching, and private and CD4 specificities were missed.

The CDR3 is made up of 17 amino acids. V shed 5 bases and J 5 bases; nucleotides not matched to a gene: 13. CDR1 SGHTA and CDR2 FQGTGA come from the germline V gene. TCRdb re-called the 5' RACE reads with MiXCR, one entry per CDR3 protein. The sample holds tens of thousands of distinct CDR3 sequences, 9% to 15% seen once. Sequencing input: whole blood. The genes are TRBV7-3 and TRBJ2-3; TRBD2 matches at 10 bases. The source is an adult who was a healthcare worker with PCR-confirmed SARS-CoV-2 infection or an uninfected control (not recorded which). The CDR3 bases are TGTGCCAGCAGCCCCGTGCCAGCGGGAGGGCGAAAAGATACGCAGTATTTT. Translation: CASSPVPAGGRKDTQYF.